The clone carrying this T cell receptor (beta chain) was seen a handful of times. Its antigen is not identified. The sample belongs to a study of T cells in Graves' hyperthyroidism and ophthalmopathy. Study-wide context: Blood from the periphery was taken at initial diagnosis, before any treatment.

The authors deemed Graves' hyperthyroidism stable absent ophthalmopathy progression within 18 months. For the diagnoses, clinical symptoms, serum thyroxine and TRAb, thyroid ultrasound and orbital computed tomography were used. Study-wide findings and caveats: By a 13 V-J model, ophthalmopathy was set apart from stable hyperthyroidism.

Authors of the study amplified TCR beta CDR3 regions from RNA transcripts. The HTBI primer set served for first-round RT-PCR of the TCR CDR3. TCRdb analysed the multiplex PCR reads with MiXCR anew, one entry per CDR3 protein. The data contain a few hundred thousand distinct CDR3 sequences, around 14% of them singletons. Sequencing used blood. The receptor comes from a woman aged 18-29 years with Graves' hyperthyroidism.

CDR3 residues: CASSLGLLAGEGEQFF. In nucleotides, the CDR3 is TGTGCCAGCAGCTTAGGCCTACTAGCGGGAGAAGGTGAGCAGTTCTTC. The chain combines TRBV11-3 with TRBJ2-1; 11 bases are shared with TRBD2. The CDR3 length is 16 residues. V shed 1 base, J shed 9 bases, and the junction held 8 bases outside the gene matches. Germline CDR1 SGHNT, CDR2 YENEEA.